Shown below are 29 T cell receptor beta chains from a single sample sequenced in a study of post-analysis software for immune sequencing data. Study-wide results and limits: Higher frequency in patients than in controls was seen for roughly five TRBV segments, with TRBV5-6, TRBV5-1 and TRBV20-1 among them.

No cognate antigen is known for these TCRs. Unique molecular identifiers featured in each of the TCR beta cDNA libraries. TCRdb reprocessed the PCR reads with MiXCR, giving one entry per CDR3 protein. The sample consists of 700,000 to 900,000 distinct CDR3 sequences, around 46% of them appearing once. The sample comprised blood. The receptors come from a girl aged 5 to 17 with multiple sclerosis.

The sample holds a few counts of this clonotype. CDR3 protein: CASSQEQAVSTEQYF. The CDR3 DNA follows: TGCGCCAGCAGCCAAGAACAGGCTGTTAGCACCGAGCAGTACTTC. The chain couples TRBV4-1 to TRBJ2-4, with D possibly TRBD1 on 5 matching bases. The J call may be wrong; the DNA end is better matched by TRBJ2-7. Per germline, CDR1 MGHRA and CDR2 YSYEKL. CDR3 length: 15 amino acids.

As to this clonotype: The junction does not match germline at one end; this may be a read error. CDR3: CAASGEGGSTDTQYF. CDR3 coding DNA: TGTGCCGCCAGTGGTGAAGGGGGAAGCACAGATACGCAGTATTTT. The chain has TRBV15 and TRBJ2-3; maybe TRBD1 (6 bases). The CDR3 spans 15 residues. CDR1 is LNHNV, CDR2 YYDKDF, per germline (reference sequence).

Turning to this clonotype: The junction and the germline gene differ at one end; a read error may be behind it. The chain links TRBV7-8 to TRBJ2-6, with TRBD2 matching over 12 bases. CDR3 length equals 18 residues. Germline V gene lookup returns CDR1 SGHVS and CDR2 FQNEAQ. This CDR3 is CANSHRLAGVAGANVLTF. As DNA, the CDR3 is TGTGCCAACAGCCACAGACTAGCGGGAGTGGCGGGGGCCAACGTCCTGACTTTC.

This clonotype was seen many times. A junction boundary mismatches the germline segment, possibly from a read error. The gene calls are TRBV28 and TRBJ2-1, with a possible D match to TRBD1 (5 bases). Per the germline V gene, CDR1 is MDHEN and CDR2 is SYDVKM. The CDR3 covers 13 residues. CDR3 residues: CASSLDTYNEQFF. The CDR3 DNA is TGTGCTAGCAGCTTGGACACTTACAATGAGCAGTTCTTC.

In its sample, this clonotype was seen a few times. The chain carries TRBV7-9 and TRBJ2-7; 11 bases map to TRBD2. V was pared by 5 bases and J by 5 bases, with 5 bases of the junction left unmatched. This CDR3 contains 14 residues. Germline CDR1 and CDR2: SEHNR and FQNEAQ (reference sequence). For the CDR3, the DNA is TGTGCCAGCAGCCCAGGGACTAGCGGCGACGAGCAGTACTTC. As protein: CASSPGTSGDEQYF. Full variable domain (rest looked up from reference TRBV7-9 and TRBJ2-7): DTGVSQNPRHKITKRGQNVTFRCDPISEHNRLYWYRQTLGQGPEFLTYFQNEAQLEKSRLLSDRFSAERPKGSFSTLEIQRTEQGDSAMYLCASSPGTSGDEQYFGPGTRLTVT.

The J gene is TRBJ2-4, the V gene TRBV20-1; no definite D call. The V end was cut by 0 bases, the J end by 8 bases, with 8 bases between. The CDR3 spans 12 residues. Germline V lookup: CDR1 DFQATT, CDR2 SNEGSKA (reference sequence). The CDR3 DNA follows: TGCAGTGCTAGAGATCATTGGGACATTCAGTACTTC. It yields the protein CSARDHWDIQYF.

The sample holds a few counts of this clonotype. Relative to the germline gene, one junction end is altered; a read error may explain this. The rearrangement links TRBV3-1 to TRBJ2-5; the D gene could be TRBD1 or TRBD2 (5 bases each). There are 13 residues in the CDR3. CDR1 and CDR2 (germline): LGHDT, YNNKEL (reference sequence). The CDR3 sequence: CASRQVGGETQYF. CDR3 DNA sequence: TGTGCCAGCAGGCAAGTTGGGGGAGAGACCCAGTACTTC.

This clonotype has a single count. The chain recombines TRBV7-2 with TRBJ2-1; possibly TRBD1 or TRBD2 for D (5 bases each). Looked up from germline, CDR1 is SGHTA and CDR2 is FQGNSA. Trimming cost V 6 bases and J 0 bases, with 12 bases left between them. This CDR3 comprises 15 residues. Here the CDR3 DNA reads TGTGCCAGCAGGGCGGTTGGGGGCTCCTACAATGAGCAGTTCTTC. It codes for CASRAVGGSYNEQFF.

A note on this clonotype: A much larger clone lies a single base off, so this may be a read error. This chain connects TRBV12-3 or TRBV12-4 to TRBJ1-4; D is ambiguous. The CDR3 has 11 residues. The CDR3 coding sequence is TGTGCCAGCTCACCCGGTGAAAAACGGTTTTTT. This codes for CASSPGEKRFF.

The sample holds a few counts of this clonotype. This sequence joins TRBV30 and TRBJ1-5, with D possibly matching TRBD1 (5 bases). V lost 2 bases and J lost 1, with 12 bases in between. The V gene's germline CDR1 is GTSNPN and CDR2 SVGIG (reference sequence). This CDR3 spans 15 amino acids. CDR3 in amino acids: CAWSYQGTSNQPQHF. DNA for the CDR3: TGTGCCTGGAGTTATCAGGGTACAAGCAATCAGCCCCAGCATTTT. The full variable domain, completed using reference TRBV30 and TRBJ1-5, is SQTIHQWPATLVQPVGSPLSLECTVEGTSNPNLYWYRQAAGRGLQLLFYSVGIGQISSEVPQNLSASRPQDRQFILSSKKLLLSDSGFYLCAWSYQGTSNQPQHFGDGTRLSIL.

Points on this clonotype: An end of the junction does not agree with germline; a read error may underlie this. The rearrangement uses TRBV27 and TRBJ2-5; 7 bases match TRBD1. Germline assignment: CDR1 MNHEY and CDR2 SMNVEV (reference sequence). The CDR3 loop spans 13 amino acids. CDR3: CAGRRGTAETQYF. For the CDR3, the DNA is TGTGCCGGCAGAAGAGGGACAGCAGAGACCCAGTACTTC.

This chain connects TRBV6-5 to TRBJ1-1; no firm D call. V lost 0 bases and J 1 base, leaving 9 bases between the germline ends. The CDR3 extends over 15 amino acids. Per germline, CDR1 MNHEY and CDR2 SVGAGI. The CDR3 spells CASSYSTAENTEAFF. The CDR3 DNA reads TGTGCCAGCAGTTACTCCACGGCGGAGAACACTGAAGCTTTCTTT.

This clonotype was recorded a few times. The chain joins TRBV4-3 to TRBJ2-7; possibly TRBD1 or TRBD2 for D (5 bases each). Germline lookup yields CDR1 LGHNA and CDR2 YSLEER. The V end was cut by 4 bases, the J end by 2 bases, with 12 bases between. The CDR3 has 14 residues. The CDR3 spells CASSRGGQTYEQYF. The CDR3, as DNA: TGCGCCAGCAGCCGGGGCGGGCAAACCTACGAGCAGTACTTC.

This clonotype was seen a few times. The chain links TRBV18 to TRBJ1-2; D gene uncertain. From germline, CDR1 is KGHSH and CDR2 LQKENI. V was trimmed by 1 base and J by 2 bases, leaving 8 bases between them. The CDR3 spans 14 residues. CDR3 nucleotides: TGTGCCAGCTCACCACGGGAGAAAAACTATGGCTACACCTTC. The encoded protein is CASSPREKNYGYTF.

The chain is built from TRBV12-3 or TRBV12-4 and TRBJ2-7; 8 positions match TRBD2. This CDR3 spans 15 amino acids. With V trimmed by 6 bases and J by 2 bases, 9 bases remained unmatched. The CDR3 DNA reads TGTGCCAGCAGCTCGGGAGCGGGGGCTGCCTACGAGCAGTACTTC. Its protein product is CASSSGAGAAYEQYF.

J is TRBJ2-3 and V is TRBV12-3 or TRBV12-4, with TRBD2 matching over 9 bases. V shed 5 bases, J shed 6 bases, and the junction held 9 bases outside the gene matches. The CDR3 length is 15 residues. DNA for the CDR3: TGTGCCAGCAGTACCTTGGCGGGAGGGTCCGATACGCAGTATTTT. Its protein product is CASSTLAGGSDTQYF.

This clonotype was observed a few times. The chain is built from TRBV29-1 and TRBJ1-6; D uncertain. This CDR3 contains 13 residues. The V gene's germline CDR1 is SQVTM and CDR2 ANQGSEA. Trimming took off 5 bases at V and 6 bases at J, with 11 bases between the two ends. This chain's CDR3 is CSVQPGANSPLHF. CDR3 DNA sequence: TGCAGCGTTCAGCCGGGAGCTAATTCACCCCTCCACTTT.

V is TRBV20-1 and J is TRBJ1-5; TRBD1 aligns across 8 bases. The ends lost 3 bases at V and 3 bases at J; junction bases unmatched: 7. Germline loops: CDR1 DFQATT, CDR2 SNEGSKA (reference sequence). The CDR3 totals 15 residues. The chain's CDR3 is CSASYTQGDNQPQHF. CDR3 DNA: TGCAGTGCTAGTTATACACAGGGGGACAATCAGCCCCAGCATTTT.

This chain connects TRBV5-6 to TRBJ2-4; possible D gene TRBD1, 7 bases. The ends were cut back, 1 base at V and 13 bases at J, with 21 bases in the middle. Germline V gives CDR1 SGHDT, CDR2 YYEEEE. CDR3 length: 15 amino acids. CDR3 protein: CASSLRPGGREVQYF. The CDR3, as DNA: TGTGCCAGCAGCTTGCGGCCAGGGGGGCGAGAGGTGCAGTACTTC.

A few counts support this clonotype. V and J are TRBV4-1 and TRBJ1-2, with 7 bases fitting TRBD1. The V gene end was trimmed by 0 bases and the J gene end by 6 bases; junction bases not matched to a gene: 4. CDR3 length equals 14 residues. CDR1 is MGHRA, CDR2 YSYEKL, per germline. CDR3 loop: CASSQDQGDNGYTF. The CDR3, as DNA: TGCGCCAGCAGCCAAGACCAGGGGGATAATGGCTACACCTTC.

This clonotype was detected a few times. The V and J genes are TRBV7-8 and TRBJ2-7; D possibly corresponds to TRBD1 (5 bases). V was pared by 2 bases and J by 5 bases, with 13 bases between. The CDR3 loop spans 14 amino acids. Per the germline V gene, CDR1 is SGHVS and CDR2 is FQNEAQ. This chain's CDR3 is CASSLMAGIDEQYF. In nucleotides, the CDR3 is TGTGCCAGCAGCTTAATGGCAGGGATCGACGAGCAGTACTTC.

This clonotype occurred a few times. The CDR3 reads CASYRENINEQFF. CDR3 DNA sequence: TGTGCCAGCTACAGGGAAAATATCAATGAGCAGTTCTTC. The V gene is TRBV12-3 or TRBV12-4, the J gene TRBJ2-1, with a tentative D call TRBD1 (6 bases). The V end was cut by 8 bases, the J end by 6 bases, with 14 bases between. The CDR3 loop spans 13 amino acids.

The DNA for the CDR3 is TGTGCCAGCAGCAGGGACGGGGGTACTGAAGCTTTCTTT. Protein product: CASSRDGGTEAFF. V usage is TRBV7-9 and J usage is TRBJ1-1; D possibly corresponds to TRBD1 (5 bases). Germline V gene lookup returns CDR1 SEHNR and CDR2 FQNEAQ (reference sequence). CDR3 size: 13 residues. The V end was cut by 5 bases, the J end by 5 bases, with 12 bases between.

The rearrangement links TRBV7-2 to TRBJ1-2; 8 bases agree with TRBD1. This CDR3 contains 13 residues. Germline V gene lookup returns CDR1 SGHTA and CDR2 FQGNSA. The V and J ends lost 5 bases and 6 bases, in that order; junction bases with no gene match: 5. CDR3 DNA: TGTGCCAGCAGCCCGGACAGGGTAAATGGCTACACCTTC. This codes for CASSPDRVNGYTF.

The chain recombines TRBV20-1 with TRBJ1-1; 10 nucleotides align to TRBD1. This CDR3 is 10 amino acids long. After removal of 6 bases from V and 13 bases from J, the junction contained 5 bases not matched to a gene. The germline V gene has CDR1 DFQATT and CDR2 SNEGSKA (reference sequence). CDR3 sequence reads: CSATGTGDFF. DNA for the CDR3: TGCAGTGCCACAGGGACAGGGGATTTCTTT.

Many counts were recorded for this clonotype. The chain has TRBV24-1 and TRBJ1-2; TRBD1 matches 10 bases. The germline V gene has CDR1 KGHDR and CDR2 SFDVKD. Unmatched junction bases numbered 6, after V lost 4 bases and J lost 2 bases. CDR3 length: 16 residues. The CDR3 nucleotides are TGTGCCACCAGTGACACCGGACAGGGGGGCAACTATGGCTACACCTTC. It encodes CATSDTGQGGNYGYTF.

The chain is built from TRBV7-6 and TRBJ2-7; 7 nucleotides agree with TRBD2. The V gene's germline CDR1 is SGHVS and CDR2 FNYEAQ. The CDR3 is 16 residues long. V gave up 1 base and J gave up 0 bases; unmatched junction bases: 6. The CDR3 region has the DNA TGTGCCAGCAGCTTAGGGTTGGGGACTATCTCCTACGAGCAGTACTTC. This encodes CASSLGLGTISYEQYF.

J is TRBJ2-1 and V is TRBV6-1; 12 bases agree with TRBD2. The CDR3 sequence is 16 residues long. The germline CDR1 and CDR2 sequences are MNHNS and SASEGT. With 2 bases clipped from V and 9 bases from J, the junction kept 8 bases outside the gene matches. The CDR3 bases are TGTGCCAGCAGTGAAATTCGACTAGCGGGAGATACTGAGCAGTTCTTC. Translated, it gives CASSEIRLAGDTEQFF.

The CDR3 spells CSASDRSYEQYF. For the CDR3, the DNA is TGCAGCGCTTCGGACAGATCCTACGAGCAGTACTTC. V gene TRBV29-1 combines with J gene TRBJ2-7; weak D call: TRBD1 (6 bases). Per germline, CDR1 SQVTM and CDR2 ANQGSEA. This CDR3 is 12 amino acids long. V was clipped by 7 bases and J by 1 base, with 11 bases between them.